Below, one T cell receptor beta chain is given with its context. Its specificity is unknown. The CDR3 is 20 residues long. Germline V gene sequence: CDR1 LGHNA, CDR2 YNFKEQ. The V gene end was trimmed by 0 bases and the J gene end by 5 bases; junction bases not matched to a gene: 18. This record belongs to a study of T cell responses to AZD1222 COVID-19 vaccine. Regarding the study as a whole: Donors in the cohort were predominantly white British and more often female, and clonal diversity was possibly underestimated.

The table came from immunoSEQ multiplex PCR; TCRdb's copy has only in-frame clones and leaves some out. The table includes 120,000 to 150,000 clones, about 90% detected once. V gene TRBV4-2 combines with J gene TRBJ1-5; 8 bases align to TRBD1. The source is an adult in good health. Sequencing used peripheral blood, obtained on day 0 of AZD1222 vaccination. The CDR3, as DNA: TGTGCCAGCAGCCAAGATCTTGGGATTGGGCAGGGGGCAGGGGATCAGCCCCAGCATTTT. It translates to CASSQDLGIGQGAGDQPQHF.